This TCR beta chain emerged from a study of cytomegalovirus exposure and HLA in healthy donors. V shed 8 bases and J 5 bases; nucleotides not matched to a gene: 12. This CDR3 spans 15 amino acids. Germline V gene lookup returns CDR1 SNHLY and CDR2 FYNNEI. PCR used 60 Vbeta primers and 13 Jbeta primers. The protocol was immunoSEQ multiplex PCR, while the TCRdb copy is restricted to in-frame clones and leaves out a portion. The sample has approximately 110,000 clones, around three quarters seen once. V is TRBV2 and J is TRBJ2-5, with TRBD1 matching 9 bases. The TCR sequence derives from a man aged 50 to 60 in good health and CMV-seropositive. The sample taken for sequencing was PBMCs. CDR3 protein: CASRTGTGIWETQYF. CDR3 in DNA: TGTGCCAGCCGCACTGGGACAGGGATTTGGGAGACCCAGTACTTC.